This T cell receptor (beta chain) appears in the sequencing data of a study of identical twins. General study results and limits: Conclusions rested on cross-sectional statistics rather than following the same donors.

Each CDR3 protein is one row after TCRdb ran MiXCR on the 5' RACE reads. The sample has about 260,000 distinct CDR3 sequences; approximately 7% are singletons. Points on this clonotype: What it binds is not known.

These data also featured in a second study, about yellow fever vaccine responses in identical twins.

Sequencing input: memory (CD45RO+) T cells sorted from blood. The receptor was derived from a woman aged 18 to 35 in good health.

CDR3 sequence (DNA): TGTGCCACCAGCAGCAGGGGCAATCAGCCCCAGCATTTT. Translating gives CATSSRGNQPQHF. The chain links TRBV15 to TRBJ1-5, with D perhaps matching TRBD1 (5 bases). Deletions cut 3 bases from V and 2 bases from J, with 5 bases between. The length of the CDR3 is 13 residues. CDR1 and CDR2 (germline): LNHNV, YYDKDF (reference sequence).